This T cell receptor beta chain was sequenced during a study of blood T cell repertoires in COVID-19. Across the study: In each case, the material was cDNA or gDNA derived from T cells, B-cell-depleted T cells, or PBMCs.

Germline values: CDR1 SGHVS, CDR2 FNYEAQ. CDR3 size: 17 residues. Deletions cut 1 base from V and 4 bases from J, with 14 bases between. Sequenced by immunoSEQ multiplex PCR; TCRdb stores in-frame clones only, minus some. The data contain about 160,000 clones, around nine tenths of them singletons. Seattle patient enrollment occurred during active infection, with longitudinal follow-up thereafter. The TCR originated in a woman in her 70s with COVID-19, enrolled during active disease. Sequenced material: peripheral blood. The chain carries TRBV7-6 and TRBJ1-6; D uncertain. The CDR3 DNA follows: TGTGCCAGCAGCTTAGGTCCGGGAGGCTCGTATAATTCACCCCTCCACTTT. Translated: CASSLGPGGSYNSPLHF. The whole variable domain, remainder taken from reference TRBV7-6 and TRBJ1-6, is GAGVSQSPRYKVTKRGQDVALRCDPISGHVSLYWYRQALGQGPEFLTYFNYEAQQDKSGLPNDRFSAERPEGSISTLTIQRTEQRDSAMYRCASSLGPGGSYNSPLHFGNGTRLTVT.